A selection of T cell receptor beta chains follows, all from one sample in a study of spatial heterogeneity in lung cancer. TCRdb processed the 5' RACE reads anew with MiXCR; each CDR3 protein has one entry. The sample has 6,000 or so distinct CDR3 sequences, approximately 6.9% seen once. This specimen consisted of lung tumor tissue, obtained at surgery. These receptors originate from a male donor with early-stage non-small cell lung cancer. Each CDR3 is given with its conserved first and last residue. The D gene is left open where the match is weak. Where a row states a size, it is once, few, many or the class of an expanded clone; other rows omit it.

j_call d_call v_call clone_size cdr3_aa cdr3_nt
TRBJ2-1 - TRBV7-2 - CASSLSADLSYNEQFF TGTGCCAGCAGCTTATCGGCGGACCTCTCCTACAATGAGCAGTTCTTC
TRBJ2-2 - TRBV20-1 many CSGRRTPNTGELFF TGCAGTGGGCGCCGGACCCCGAACACCGGGGAGCTGTTTTTT
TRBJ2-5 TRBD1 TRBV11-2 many CASSSGQGGYQETQYF TGTGCCAGCAGCTCCGGACAGGGAGGCTACCAAGAGACCCAGTACTTC
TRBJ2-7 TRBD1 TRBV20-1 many CSAQTRGQSYEQYF TGCAGTGCCCAGACCAGGGGGCAGTCCTACGAGCAGTACTTC
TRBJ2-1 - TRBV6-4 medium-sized CASSDSDASSNEQFF TGTGCCAGCAGTGACTCGGACGCGAGTTCCAATGAGCAGTTCTTC
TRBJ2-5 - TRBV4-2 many CASSQEDGDQETQYF TGTGCCAGCAGCCAAGAAGACGGGGACCAAGAGACCCAGTACTTC
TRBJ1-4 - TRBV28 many CASGREKLFF TGTGCCAGCGGACGGGAAAAACTGTTTTTT
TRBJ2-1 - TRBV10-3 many CAISEPSAPYNEQFF TGTGCCATCAGTGAGCCTAGCGCCCCCTACAATGAGCAGTTCTTC
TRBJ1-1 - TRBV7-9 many CASSLGVVGGTNTEAFF TGTGCCAGCAGCTTAGGTGTGGTCGGGGGGACAAACACTGAAGCTTTCTTT
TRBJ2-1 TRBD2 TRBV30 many CAQQRGGYNEQFF TGTGCCCAGCAGCGGGGGGGGTACAATGAGCAGTTCTTC
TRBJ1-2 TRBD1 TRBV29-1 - CSALRGRSGYTF TGCAGCGCTTTAAGGGGGCGAAGTGGCTACACCTTC
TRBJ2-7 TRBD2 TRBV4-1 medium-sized CASSPSGGSYEQYF TGCGCCAGCAGCCCTAGCGGGGGGTCCTACGAGCAGTACTTC
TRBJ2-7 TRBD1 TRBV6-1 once CARSPRPRDRYNEQYF TGTGCCAGAAGTCCCCGCCCCAGGGACAGATATAACGAGCAGTACTTC
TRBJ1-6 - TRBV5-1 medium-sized CASSLSGSYNSPLHF TGCGCCAGCAGCTTGAGCGGATCCTATAATTCACCCCTCCACTTT
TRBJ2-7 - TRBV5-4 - CASSLPGQREVRQYF TGTGCCAGCAGCTTACCGGGACAGAGGGAGGTCCGGCAGTACTTC
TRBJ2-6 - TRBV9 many CASSVRDSGANVLTF TGTGCCAGCAGCGTGAGGGATTCTGGGGCCAACGTCCTGACTTTC
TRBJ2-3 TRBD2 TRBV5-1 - CVSSPPGLASTDTQYF TGCGTCAGCAGTCCCCCGGGACTAGCGAGCACAGATACGCAGTATTTT
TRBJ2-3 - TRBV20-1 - CSARMSSTDTQYF TGCAGTGCTAGGATGTCTAGCACAGATACGCAGTATTTT
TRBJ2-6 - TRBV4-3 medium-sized CASSQDRGVDSGANVLTF TGCGCCAGCAGCCAAGATCGCGGAGTGGACTCTGGGGCCAACGTCCTGACTTTC
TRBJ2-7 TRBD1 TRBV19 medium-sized CASSIRGQDEQYF TGTGCCAGTAGTATCAGGGGGCAGGACGAGCAGTACTTC
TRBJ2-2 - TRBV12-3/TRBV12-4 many CASSPPRDTGELFF TGTGCCAGCAGCCCCCCCCGGGACACCGGGGAGCTGTTTTTT
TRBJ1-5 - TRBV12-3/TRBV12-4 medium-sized CASSGQLGNQPQHF TGTGCCAGCAGCGGACAGCTCGGCAATCAGCCCCAGCATTTT
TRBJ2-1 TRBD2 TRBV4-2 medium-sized CASSQEGLAGDRQFF TGTGCCAGCAGCCAAGAAGGCCTAGCGGGAGATCGGCAGTTCTTC
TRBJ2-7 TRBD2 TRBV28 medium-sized CASSSPYGLAGYEQYF TGTGCCAGCAGTTCCCCCTACGGACTAGCGGGGTACGAGCAGTACTTC
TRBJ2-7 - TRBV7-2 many CASSFRPLTIRPAYEQYF TGTGCCAGCAGCTTCCGCCCCTTGACAATTCGCCCAGCCTACGAGCAGTACTTC
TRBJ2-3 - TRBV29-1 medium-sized CSVDGRGVTDTQYF TGCAGCGTTGATGGCAGGGGAGTCACAGATACGCAGTATTTT
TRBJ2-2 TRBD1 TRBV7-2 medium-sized CASSLGPGGTGELFF TGTGCCAGCAGCTTAGGTCCAGGGGGTACCGGGGAGCTGTTTTTT
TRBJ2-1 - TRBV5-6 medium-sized CASSLTRARGNEQFF TGTGCCAGCAGCTTAACGAGGGCCCGGGGCAATGAGCAGTTCTTC
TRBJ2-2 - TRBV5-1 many CASSLVRQHLANTGELFF TGCGCCAGCAGCTTGGTTCGGCAGCACCTTGCGAACACCGGGGAGCTGTTTTTT
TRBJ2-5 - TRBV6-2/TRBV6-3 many CASSYSDQTQYF TGTGCCAGCAGTTACTCCGACCAGACCCAGTACTTC
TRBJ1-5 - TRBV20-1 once CSARFGEQPQHF TGCAGTGCTAGATTCGGGGAGCAGCCCCAGCATTTT
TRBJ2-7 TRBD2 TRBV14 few CASSQALAGNYEQYF TGTGCCAGCAGCCAAGCACTAGCGGGAAACTACGAGCAGTACTTC
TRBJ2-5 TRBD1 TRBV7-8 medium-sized CASSSDRGETQYF TGTGCCAGCAGCTCTGACAGGGGCGAGACCCAGTACTTC
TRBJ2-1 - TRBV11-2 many CASSSRQWGEQFF TGTGCCAGCAGCTCCCGCCAGTGGGGGGAGCAGTTCTTC
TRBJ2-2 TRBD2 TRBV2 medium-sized CASKGTLAGGPNTGELFF TGTGCCAGCAAAGGGACCCTAGCGGGGGGACCGAACACCGGGGAGCTGTTTTTT
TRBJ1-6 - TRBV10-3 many CAISETSGNSPLHF TGTGCCATCAGTGAGACTTCAGGGAATTCACCCCTCCACTTT
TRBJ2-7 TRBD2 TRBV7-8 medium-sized CASSRPRTSFNEQYF TGTGCCAGCAGCCGACCAAGGACTAGCTTCAACGAGCAGTACTTC
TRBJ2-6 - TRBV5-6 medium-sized CASSHGQFSSGANVLTF TGTGCCAGCAGCCACGGACAGTTCAGCTCTGGGGCCAACGTCCTGACTTTC
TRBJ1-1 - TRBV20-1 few CSARTTAGFMNTEAFF TGCAGTGCTAGAACAACCGCGGGTTTCATGAACACTGAAGCTTTCTTT
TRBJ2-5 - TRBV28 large CASSFSYEYQETQYF TGTGCCAGCAGTTTCAGTTACGAGTACCAAGAGACCCAGTACTTC
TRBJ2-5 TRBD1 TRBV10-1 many CASSEGFTGQGVLETQYF TGCGCCAGCAGTGAAGGTTTCACCGGACAGGGGGTATTAGAGACCCAGTACTTC
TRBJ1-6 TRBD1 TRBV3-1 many CASGGQDNSPLHF TGTGCCAGCGGGGGACAGGATAATTCACCCCTCCACTTT
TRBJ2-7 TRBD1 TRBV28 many CASSLIRGQILSYEQYF TGTGCCAGCAGTTTAATTCGGGGACAGATCCTCTCCTACGAGCAGTACTTC
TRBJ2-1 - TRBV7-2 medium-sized CASSFWDEQFF TGTGCCAGCAGCTTTTGGGATGAGCAGTTCTTC
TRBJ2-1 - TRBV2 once CASSEEDAGYNEQFF TGTGCCAGCAGTGAAGAAGACGCAGGGTACAATGAGCAGTTCTTC
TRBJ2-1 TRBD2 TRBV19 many CASSITSGRNEQFF TGTGCCAGTAGTATAACTAGCGGGAGAAATGAGCAGTTCTTC
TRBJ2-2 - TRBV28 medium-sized CASSWVWKNTGELFF TGTGCCAGCAGTTGGGTATGGAAGAACACCGGGGAGCTGTTTTTT
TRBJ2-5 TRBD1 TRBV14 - CASSQADREETQYF TGTGCCAGCAGCCAAGCGGACAGGGAAGAGACCCAGTACTTC
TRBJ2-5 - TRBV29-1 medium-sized CSVVRDAWERETQYF TGCAGCGTTGTAAGGGACGCGTGGGAACGAGAGACCCAGTACTTC
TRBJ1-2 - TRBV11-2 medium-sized CASSGSGTTYGYTF TGTGCCAGCAGCGGGAGCGGGACCACCTATGGCTACACCTTC
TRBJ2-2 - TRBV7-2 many CASSPPPTGTNTGELFF TGTGCCAGCAGCCCCCCCCCCACCGGGACAAACACCGGGGAGCTGTTTTTT
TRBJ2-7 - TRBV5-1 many CASSFGPRYEQYF TGCGCCAGCAGCTTCGGACCCCGCTACGAGCAGTACTTC